This T cell receptor beta chain was documented in a study of CD8 T cells in ankylosing spondylitis. Findings and caveats of the study: There was reportedly significant enrichment of clones that were disease-linked in matched ankylosing spondylitis synovial fluid. Past studies reported some motif variants in reactive arthritis synovial fluid and blood. Ankylosing spondylitis blood seemed to carry a telltale TCR beta motif made of fewer than ten highly homologous variants.

This CDR3 contains 13 residues. Looked up from germline, CDR1 is SGHTA and CDR2 is FQGTGA. V was pared by 2 bases and J by 4 bases, with 9 bases between. This clonotype has at least ten counts. Its antigen is still unknown. In TCRdb, the 5' RACE reads were re-called with MiXCR into one record per CDR3 protein. The sample lists about 130,000 distinct CDR3 sequences; about 6.7% were seen once. This chain connects TRBV7-3 to TRBJ2-7; D ambiguous. The sequence was collected from a female donor with ankylosing spondylitis or in good health (not recorded which). The sequenced material came from blood, either unsorted or a sorted T cell fraction (not recorded which). CDR3 amino acids: CASSLDMGYEQYF. The CDR3 DNA reads TGTGCCAGCAGCTTAGATATGGGGTACGAGCAGTACTTC.